Below are 27 T cell receptor beta chains sequenced from a single sample in a study of regulatory T cells in long-lasting Graves disease. Indicated time point: persistent/refractory GD, antithyroid drugs over 5 years with positive TRAb. The TCR library was prepared using RNA isolated from PBMCs. The TCR beta library used iRepertoire HTBI primers with Arm-PCR amplification of CDR3. TCRdb re-analysed the multiplex PCR reads in MiXCR, keeping a single row per CDR3 protein. The top ten clones hold less than 25% of a sample with some 370,000 distinct CDR3 sequences, about a fifth of them seen once. The material was peripheral blood mononuclear cells (PBMCs), obtained when the disease was refractory, from a patient treated with antithyroid drugs. The receptors originated from a female donor with Graves disease.

The rearrangement links TRBV6-5 to TRBJ2-5; possibly TRBD1 for D (6 bases). Trimming shortened V by 4 bases and J by 1 base, and 16 bases separated the two germline ends. Germline CDR1 is MNHEY and CDR2 is SVGAGI. The CDR3 runs 16 residues. The CDR3 sequence is CASSLGLRGGQETQYF. CDR3 DNA: TGTGCCAGCAGTTTGGGCCTAAGAGGGGGCCAAGAGACCCAGTACTTC.

For this clonotype: At one end the junction does not follow the germline gene, possibly because of a read error. The CDR3 reads CASNPGTVGANVLIF. The DNA for the CDR3 is TGTGCCAGCAACCCGGGTACAGTTGGGGCCAACGTCCTGATTTTC. The chain links TRBV6-2 or TRBV6-3 to TRBJ2-6, with a possible D match to TRBD1 (5 bases). The CDR3 runs to 15 residues. The germline V gene encodes CDR1 MNHEY and CDR2 SVGEGT.

The chain uses TRBV19 and TRBJ1-1; possibly TRBD1 for D (5 bases). This CDR3 comprises 17 residues. Germline V gene lookup returns CDR1 LNHDA and CDR2 SQIVND (reference sequence). The ends were cut back, 1 base at V and 2 bases at J, with 17 bases in the middle. This chain's CDR3 is CASSIAHKGRYNTEAFF. Written as DNA, the CDR3 is TGTGCCAGTAGTATAGCCCATAAGGGGCGTTACAACACTGAAGCTTTCTTT. The full variable domain, in which reference TRBV19 and TRBJ1-1 provide the parts outside the CDR3, is DGGITQSPKYLFRKEGQNVTLSCEQNLNHDAMYWYRQDPGQGLRLIYYSQIVNDFQKGDIAEGYSVSREKKESFPLTVTSAQKNPTAFYLCASSIAHKGRYNTEAFFGQGTRLTVV.

This clonotype occurred many times. The rearrangement uses TRBV2 and TRBJ1-1; 7 bases map to TRBD1. This CDR3 has 15 amino acids. The germline gives CDR1 SNHLY, CDR2 FYNNEI. The ends lost 1 base at V and 10 bases at J; junction bases unmatched: 12. CDR3 protein: CASSEVPGQRTLAFF. Written as DNA, the CDR3 is TGTGCCAGCAGTGAAGTGCCGGGACAGCGGACCTTAGCTTTCTTT.

The CDR3, as DNA: TGTGCCAGCAGTAAGACTAGCGGGAACTACAATGAGCAGTTCTTC. Translated, it gives CASSKTSGNYNEQFF. V is TRBV12-3 or TRBV12-4 and J is TRBJ2-1; 11 positions agree with TRBD2. This CDR3 region has 15 residues. V was pared by 5 bases and J by 3 bases, with 3 bases of the junction left unmatched.

There are many counts of this clonotype. The chain couples TRBV11-2 to TRBJ2-7; possibly TRBD2 for D (6 bases). The CDR3 has 15 residues. Per the germline V gene, CDR1 is SGHAT and CDR2 is FQNNGV. V lost 4 bases and J lost 5, with 18 bases in between. CDR3 in DNA: TGTGCCAGCAGCTCTCCCGGGGAGGCGGAGAACGAGCAGTACTTC. This codes for CASSSPGEAENEQYF. The full variable domain, its missing parts supplied by reference TRBV11-2 and TRBJ2-7, is EAGVAQSPRYKIIEKRQSVAFWCNPISGHATLYWYQQILGQGPKLLIQFQNNGVVDDSQLPKDRFSAERLKGVDSTLKIQPAKLEDSAVYLCASSSPGEAENEQYFGPGTRLTVT.

This clonotype was recorded a few times. V gene TRBV28 combines with J gene TRBJ2-2; D ambiguous. With 4 bases removed from V and 0 bases from J, the gap between germline ends came to 9 bases. CDR3 length: 15 amino acids. Germline values: CDR1 MDHEN, CDR2 SYDVKM. In nucleotides, the CDR3 is TGTGCCAGCAGTTCCCACTCCCCGAACACCGGGGAGCTGTTTTTT. Its protein product is CASSSHSPNTGELFF.

Ten or more counts support this clonotype. One junction end disagrees with the germline gene, perhaps due to a read error. The J gene is TRBJ2-7, the V gene TRBV28, with D possibly called TRBD1 or TRBD2 (6 bases each). Germline CDR1 is MDHEN and CDR2 is SYDVKM. The CDR3 covers 16 residues. The CDR3 reads CARSSPHRRGQYEQYF. In DNA, the CDR3 is TGTGCCAGGAGTTCCCCCCACCGCCGGGGGCAGTACGAGCAGTACTTC.

This clonotype was detected many times. V and J are TRBV28 and TRBJ1-1, with D possibly TRBD1 on 6 matching bases. The germline gives CDR1 MDHEN, CDR2 SYDVKM. Trimming cost V 2 bases and J 4 bases, with 14 bases left between them. The CDR3 has 15 residues. CDR3 in amino acids: CASSLIWGQRTEAFF. The CDR3 region has the DNA TGTGCCAGCAGTTTAATATGGGGGCAGCGCACTGAAGCTTTCTTT.

This clonotype was detected many times. The CDR3 reads CASSPPTGSTETQYF. CDR3 nucleotides: TGTGCCAGCAGCCCCCCGACAGGGTCAACGGAGACCCAGTACTTC. The rearrangement uses TRBV7-6 and TRBJ2-5, with 7 bases identical to TRBD1. V was clipped by 5 bases and J by 5 bases; unmatched bases: 11. This CDR3 region has 15 residues. Germline-derived CDR1 and CDR2 are SGHVS and FNYEAQ.

V is TRBV6-2 or TRBV6-3 and J is TRBJ2-4; 15 bases are a match to TRBD2. The CDR3 covers 18 residues. Germline loops: CDR1 MNHEY, CDR2 SVGEGT. V gave up 6 bases and J gave up 1 base; unmatched junction bases: 7. CDR3 in amino acids: CASRPWTSGRGAKNIQYF. Here the CDR3 DNA reads TGTGCCAGCAGACCCTGGACTAGCGGGAGGGGTGCCAAAAACATTCAGTACTTC.

This clonotype was observed at least ten times. The rearrangement joins TRBV30 to TRBJ2-5; 8 bases match TRBD1. Trimming at V came to 6 bases and at J to 2 bases, leaving 2 bases not matched to a gene. The CDR3 contains 12 residues. Germline loops: CDR1 GTSNPN, CDR2 SVGIG (reference sequence). The CDR3 region has the DNA TGTGCCTGTGGGGACAGGCAAGAGACCCAGTACTTC. It specifies CACGDRQETQYF. The full variable domain, its missing parts supplied by reference TRBV30 and TRBJ2-5, is SQTIHQWPATLVQPVGSPLSLECTVEGTSNPNLYWYRQAAGRGLQLLFYSVGIGQISSEVPQNLSASRPQDRQFILSSKKLLLSDSGFYLCACGDRQETQYFGPGTRLLVL.

This clonotype came up a few times. The V and J genes are TRBV6-5 and TRBJ1-2; no firm D call. The germline V and J ends were trimmed by 4 bases and 0 bases, with 15 bases remaining between them. The CDR3 is 16 residues long. CDR1 is MNHEY and CDR2 is SVGAGI in the germline V gene. The CDR3 nucleotides are TGTGCCAGCAGTTCTTCAGGTGGCCTGGCTAACTATGGCTACACCTTC. Encoded protein: CASSSSGGLANYGYTF.

This clonotype was observed many times. The chain carries TRBV12-3 or TRBV12-4 and TRBJ2-1; 9 nucleotides line up with TRBD2. This CDR3 contains 15 residues. The ends lost 3 bases at V and 7 bases at J; junction bases unmatched: 7. The CDR3 region has the DNA TGTGCCAGCAGTTTCGCGGGAGGGCGGGGGAATGAGCAGTTCTTC. It yields the protein CASSFAGGRGNEQFF.

As concerns this clonotype: A read error may produce the germline difference seen at one junction end. For the CDR3, the DNA is TGTGCCGGCAGTGTCGGGACTAGCGACTCTCACGAGCAGTACTTC. As protein: CAGSVGTSDSHEQYF. The chain joins TRBV28 to TRBJ2-7; the match to TRBD2 covers 10 bases. Per germline, CDR1 MDHEN and CDR2 SYDVKM. This CDR3 is 15 amino acids long.

This clonotype was counted many times. The chain uses TRBV27 and TRBJ1-4; 8 positions match TRBD1. The CDR3 loop spans 17 amino acids. Looked up from germline, CDR1 is MNHEY and CDR2 is SMNVEV (reference sequence). The J segment lost 3 bases and the V segment lost 4 bases, leaving 10 bases of the junction unmatched. Written as DNA, the CDR3 is TGTGCCAGCAGTTCACGGAGCAGGGGGCTGGCTAATGAAAAACTGTTTTTT. It specifies CASSSRSRGLANEKLFF. Full variable domain (remainder filled in from reference TRBV27 and TRBJ1-4): EAQVTQNPRYLITVTGKKLTVTCSQNMNHEYMSWYRQDPGLGLRQIYYSMNVEVTDKGDVPEGYKVSRKEKRNFPLILESPSPNQTSLYFCASSSRSRGLANEKLFFGSGTQLSVL.

In its sample, this clonotype was seen many times. V is TRBV2 and J is TRBJ1-4, with D possibly being TRBD1 (6 bases). This CDR3 has 15 residues. Trimming pared 6 bases from V and 0 bases from J, leaving 11 bases between. Germline loops: CDR1 SNHLY, CDR2 FYNNEI. In DNA form, the CDR3 reads TGTGCCAGCAGCGGACAGACTGCAACTAATGAAAAACTGTTTTTT. Residues: CASSGQTATNEKLFF.

This rearrangement joins TRBV13 to TRBJ1-4; D is perhaps TRBD1 (5 bases). Trimming shortened V by 3 bases and J by 3 bases, and 14 bases separated the two germline ends. The CDR3 is 16 amino acids. Germline CDR1 PRHDT, CDR2 FYEKMQ (reference sequence). CDR3 nucleotides: TGTGCCAGCAGCTTTATAGACTGGGGGGCTAATGAAAAACTGTTTTTT. Its protein product is CASSFIDWGANEKLFF.

The table lists this clonotype with a few counts. The V gene is TRBV7-9, the J gene TRBJ2-7; D possibly matches TRBD1 or TRBD2 (7 bases each). CDR1 SEHNR and CDR2 FQNEAQ come from the germline V gene (reference sequence). There are 15 residues in the CDR3. Deletions cut 5 bases from V and 3 bases from J, with 17 bases between. In nucleotides, the CDR3 is TGTGCCAGCAGCGCAGGGGGGGACAGAAACTACGAGCAGTACTTC. Amino acid sequence: CASSAGGDRNYEQYF.

The CDR3 nucleotides read TGTGCCAGCAGTTTGTCGACTAGCACAGATACGCAGTATTTT. Protein product: CASSLSTSTDTQYF. The rearrangement links TRBV12-3 or TRBV12-4 to TRBJ2-3, with D unclear. The CDR3 covers 14 residues. The ends were cut back, 3 bases at V and 0 bases at J, with 7 bases in the middle.

This clonotype was picked up a small number of times. This sequence joins TRBV7-2 and TRBJ2-7; the D is unclear. This CDR3 is 14 amino acids long. From germline, CDR1 is SGHTA and CDR2 FQGNSA. V shed 4 bases and J shed 4 bases, with 14 bases lying between them. DNA of the CDR3: TGTGCCAGCAGCTCCACACAAGATCTTTACGAGCAGTACTTC. This codes for CASSSTQDLYEQYF.

This clonotype showed up just a few times. J is TRBJ1-5 and V is TRBV6-2 or TRBV6-3, with D possibly being TRBD1 (5 bases). The ends were cut back, 2 bases at V and 4 bases at J, with 12 bases in the middle. The CDR3 spans 15 residues. Germline lookup yields CDR1 MNHEY and CDR2 SVGEGT. This CDR3 is CASSYVGAGNQPQHF. The CDR3 DNA is TGTGCCAGCAGTTACGTCGGGGCGGGTAATCAGCCCCAGCATTTT.

This clonotype appeared many times. The chain employs TRBV2 and TRBJ2-7, with 7 nucleotides matching TRBD1. This CDR3 has 15 amino acids. The J segment lost 1 base and the V segment lost 5 bases, leaving 8 bases of the junction unmatched. In germline, CDR1 is SNHLY, CDR2 FYNNEI. The DNA of the CDR3 is TGTGCCAGCAGTACCAGACAGGGTACGTCCTACGAGCAGTACTTC. Translated, it gives CASSTRQGTSYEQYF.

This clonotype was picked up many times. The chain has TRBV7-3 and TRBJ1-1, with D perhaps TRBD1 (5 bases). The CDR3 length is 16 residues. Trimming took 8 bases from V and 0 from J, leaving 19 bases between them. Germline V gives CDR1 SGHTA, CDR2 FQGTGA. The CDR3 sequence is CASPPMQGLMNTEAFF. For the CDR3, the DNA is TGTGCCAGCCCTCCTATGCAGGGACTAATGAACACTGAAGCTTTCTTT. Variable domain in full (rest from reference TRBV7-3 and TRBJ1-1): GAGVSQTPSNKVTEKGKYVELRCDPISGHTALYWYRQSLGQGPEFLIYFQGTGAADDSGLPNDRFFAVRPEGSVSTLKIQRTERGDSAVYLCASPPMQGLMNTEAFFGQGTRLTVV.

This clonotype was counted at least ten times. The chain employs TRBV11-2 and TRBJ2-5; 8 nucleotides align to TRBD2. Trimming cost V 7 bases and J 7 bases; bases outside gene matches: 8. Germline V lookup: CDR1 SGHAT, CDR2 FQNNGV. The CDR3 totals 13 residues. CDR3 in DNA: TGTGCCAGCACGCGGGGGGCCCCCGGGACCCAGTACTTC. This codes for CASTRGAPGTQYF.

This clonotype has just a few counts. The junction departs from the called germline gene at one end, perhaps through a read error. The rearrangement uses TRBV12-3 or TRBV12-4 and TRBJ2-1; D perhaps matches TRBD1 (5 bases). CDR3 length equals 11 residues. The CDR3 coding sequence is TGTGCCAGCGGCACGGACACGGAAAAGCTCTTC. Encoded protein: CASGTDTEKLF.

A few counts support this clonotype. The genes are TRBV27 and TRBJ2-7, with D unresolved. CDR3 size: 13 residues. Trimming cost V 6 bases and J 0 bases, with 9 bases left between them. Germline V CDR1 and CDR2: MNHEY, SMNVEV (reference sequence). The CDR3 DNA is TGTGCCAGCAGAGAGGATCACTCCTACGAGCAGTACTTC. Encoded protein: CASREDHSYEQYF.